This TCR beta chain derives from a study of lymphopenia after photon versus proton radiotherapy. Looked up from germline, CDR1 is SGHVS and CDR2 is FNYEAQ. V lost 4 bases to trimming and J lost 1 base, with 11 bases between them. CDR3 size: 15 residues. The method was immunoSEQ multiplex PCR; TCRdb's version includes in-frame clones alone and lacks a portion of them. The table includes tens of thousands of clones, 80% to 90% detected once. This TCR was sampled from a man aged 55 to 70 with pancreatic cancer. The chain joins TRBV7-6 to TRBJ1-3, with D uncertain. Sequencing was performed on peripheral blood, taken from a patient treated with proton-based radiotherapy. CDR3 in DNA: TGTGCCAGCAGCTCGACCGTTAGTTCTGGAAACACCATATATTTT. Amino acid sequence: CASSSTVSSGNTIYF.